Listed here is a single T cell receptor beta chain. Antigen unknown. The record originates from a study of T cell repertoires in cytomegalovirus infection. Study results and limitations: In two of eight donors, the top clonotype was HLA-C-restricted CMV-specific.

The V gene lost 6 bases and the J gene lost 2 bases, with 13 bases spanning the gap. CDR3 length: 14 amino acids. CDR1 and CDR2 (germline): MNHEY, SVGAGI. TCRdb re-called the reads with MiXCR, one entry per CDR3 protein. The sample records approximately 120,000 distinct CDR3 sequences, roughly 30% being singletons. The chain is built from TRBV6-5 and TRBJ1-2, with unresolved D. This sequence was found in a human donor in good health (CMV status not recorded). Some clones in this sample may be carry-over from other donors' samples. Sequenced here: CD8+ T cells from cultured PBMCs, sampled from culture after CMV antigen stimulation. Written as DNA, the CDR3 is TGTGCCAGCAGCGACCCGGGCGAGAACTATGGCTACACCTTC. Protein product: CASSDPGENYGYTF.